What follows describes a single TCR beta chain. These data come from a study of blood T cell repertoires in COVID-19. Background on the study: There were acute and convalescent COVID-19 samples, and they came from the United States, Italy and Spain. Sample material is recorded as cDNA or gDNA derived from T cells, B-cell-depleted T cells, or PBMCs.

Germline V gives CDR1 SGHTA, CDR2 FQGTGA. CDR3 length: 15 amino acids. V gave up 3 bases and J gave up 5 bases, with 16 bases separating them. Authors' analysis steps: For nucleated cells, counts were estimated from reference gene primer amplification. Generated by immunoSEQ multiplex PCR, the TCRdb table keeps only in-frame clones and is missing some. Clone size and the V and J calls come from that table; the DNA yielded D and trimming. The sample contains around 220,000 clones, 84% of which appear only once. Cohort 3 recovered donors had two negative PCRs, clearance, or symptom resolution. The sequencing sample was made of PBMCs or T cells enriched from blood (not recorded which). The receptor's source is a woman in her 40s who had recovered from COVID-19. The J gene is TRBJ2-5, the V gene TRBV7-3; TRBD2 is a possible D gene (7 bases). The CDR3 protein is CASSLNREGFETQYF. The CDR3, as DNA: TGTGCCAGCAGCTTGAACAGGGAGGGTTTTGAGACCCAGTACTTC.